This is a list of T cell receptor beta chains from one sample in a study of blood T cell repertoires in COVID-19. The method was immunoSEQ multiplex PCR; TCRdb's version includes in-frame clones alone and lacks a portion of them. This sample has roughly 68,000 clones, with over 75% found just once. Input material: peripheral blood. These receptors were obtained from a man aged 40-55 years with COVID-19, enrolled during active disease. The CDR3 runs from the conserved cysteine through the conserved F or W. Each record gives: clone size, V gene, D gene, J gene, CDR3 length, CDR3 protein, CDR3 DNA. The D gene is left open where the match is weak. Expanded clones are given a class, and other clones once, few, many or no size at all.

-,TRBV4-2,-,TRBJ2-7,16,CASSQEAKGPGGEQYF,TGTGCCAGCAGCCAAGAGGCCAAAGGACCCGGAGGCGAGCAGTACTTC
-,TRBV12-3/TRBV12-4,-,TRBJ2-7,13,CASSRAGLNEQYF,TGTGCCAGCAGTAGGGCAGGGTTGAACGAGCAGTACTTC
-,TRBV10-2,TRBD1,TRBJ2-5,15,CASTMGQGKGETQYF,TGCGCCAGCACCATGGGACAGGGGAAGGGAGAGACCCAGTACTTC
-,TRBV30,TRBD1,TRBJ1-5,14,CAWSGGQGYQPQHF,TGTGCCTGGAGTGGGGGACAGGGGTATCAGCCCCAGCATTTT
-,TRBV4-1,-,TRBJ1-1,15,CASSQTPQGNTEAFF,TGCGCCAGCAGCCAGACCCCCCAGGGGAACACTGAAGCTTTCTTT
once,TRBV6-5,-,TRBJ1-1,12,CASRAEETEAFF,TGTGCCAGCAGGGCGGAGGAAACTGAAGCTTTCTTT
-,TRBV30,-,TRBJ1-1,12,CAWSVQTITAFF,TGTGCCTGGAGTGTCCAGACAATTACTGCTTTCTTT
-,TRBV10-2,TRBD2,TRBJ2-7,13,CASRAGGKNEQYF,TGCGCCAGCAGAGCGGGGGGTAAGAACGAGCAGTACTTC
-,TRBV27,TRBD2,TRBJ2-2,16,CASSMTSGGAPGELFF,TGTGCCAGCAGTATGACTAGCGGGGGGGCCCCCGGGGAGCTGTTTTTT
-,TRBV10-2,TRBD1,TRBJ1-5,14,CASSGQGVNQPQHF,TGCGCCAGCAGCGGACAGGGTGTAAATCAGCCCCAGCATTTT
few,TRBV3-1/TRBV3-2,TRBD1,TRBJ2-7,15,CASRGLGQGGFEQYF,TGTGCCAGCAGGGGCCTCGGACAGGGGGGTTTCGAGCAGTACTTC
-,TRBV5-4,-,TRBJ2-6,15,CASSPRGSGANVLTF,TGTGCCAGCAGCCCCAGGGGTTCTGGGGCCAACGTCCTGACTTTC
once,TRBV30,-,TRBJ2-6,14,CAWSVGGGANVLTF,TGTGCCTGGAGTGTAGGGGGTGGGGCCAACGTCCTGACTTTC
-,TRBV19,TRBD1,TRBJ1-4,14,CASSTGQGNEKLFF,TGTGCCAGTAGTACGGGACAGGGAAATGAAAAACTGTTTTTT
-,TRBV27,TRBD1,TRBJ1-2,21,CASSSRRGLSIPGRRNYGYTF,TGTGCCAGCAGTTCCCGCAGGGGGCTGTCGATACCTGGACGTAGGAACTATGGCTACACCTTC
-,TRBV6-6,-,TRBJ1-5,16,CASSPLRPDSNQPQHF,TGTGCCAGCAGTCCCCTCAGGCCTGATAGCAATCAGCCCCAGCATTTT
-,TRBV6-1,TRBD2,TRBJ2-4,18,CASSGKRLAGVGKNIQYF,TGTGCCAGCAGTGGAAAAAGACTAGCGGGGGTTGGTAAAAACATTCAGTACTTC
-,TRBV15,-,TRBJ1-1,14,CATSRDQVNTEAFF,TGTGCCACCAGCAGAGATCAGGTGAACACTGAAGCTTTCTTT